This TCR beta chain was sequenced for a study of Ad26.COV2.S vaccination and SARS-CoV-2 variants (TCRdb year 2021). With respect to the entire study: Vaccine-arm donors came from COV1001, a multicentre, randomized, double-blind, placebo-controlled phase I-IIa trial of Ad26.COV2.S in healthy adults. Participants in the trial were split at random into five groups of five each, receiving low-dose or high-dose Ad26.COV2.S once or twice, or else placebo on both occasions. Ad26.COV2.S was given intramuscularly at 5x10^10 or 1x10^11 viral particles, as a single shot or as two shots 56 days apart. A total of roughly 32 samples were included in the TCR-sequenced set, comprising 19 Ad26.COV2.S vaccine recipients, 5 placebo recipients and 8 SARS-CoV-2 convalescent individuals. TCRbeta repertoire sequencing served as the tool for gauging how specific and how broad the SARS-CoV-2-reactive T cell receptors were following Ad26.COV2.S vaccination. Throughout the experiments and outcome assessment, investigators stayed blinded to trial group allocation.

What the work shows at the level of the full study, not this receptor alone: After vaccination, substantial breadth of spike-specific CD8+ and CD4+ T cell responses was reported. The study was not powered for comparison of responses between vaccine doses or regimens. Vaccine and placebo recipients had similar non-spike TCR breadth, a finding consistent with the vaccine containing only spike. It was noted by the authors that total T cell responses may have been underestimated by the TCR breadth and depth analyses. Ad26.COV2.S recipients had higher spike-specific TCR breadth than placebo recipients (P = 0.0014).

What the treatment or condition label conveys for this sample: around 19 received Ad26.COV2.S at low or high dose, single or two shots; 5 received placebo; per-sample allocation not given. For vaccine and placebo recipients, repertoires were sequenced using samples collected on day 63 after the first injection. Between 29 July and 7 August 2020, Cohort 1b enrolled about two dozen adults aged 18-55 years at one site in Boston, USA. Ad26.COV2.S was a replication-incompetent adenovirus type 26 vector that expressed a prefusion-stabilized SARS-CoV-2 spike protein derived from the original Wuhan strain. The CDR3 goes from the cysteine to the phenylalanine over 13 residues. The read is trimmed to its CDR3 DNA, 39 bases read in frame from base 1. Here V drops 7 bases and J drops 8 bases, and the junction holds 8 bases not matched to any gene. From the germline V gene, CDR1 is ENHRY and CDR2 is SYGVKD. As regards this clone: Which antigen it targets is not known. Base quality data are lacking; no much larger clone is found one base away.

The immunoSEQ Assay was used to sequence TCRbeta CDR3 regions. After extraction, genomic DNA underwent amplification by bias-controlled multiplex PCR, followed by high-throughput sequencing. In the paper's pipeline: Collapsing and filtering of sequences were performed to quantify the absolute abundance of each unique TCRbeta CDR3 region. T cell fraction was estimated by normalizing TCRbeta template counts to usable DNA, which was measured by amplifying reference genes present in all nucleated cells. Repertoire TCRs were annotated as SARS-CoV-2-specific when V gene, CDR3 amino acid sequence and J gene were exactly matched to a known reactive TCR set. The reference SARS-CoV-2 TCR set was obtained from MIRA and was filtered for enrichment in COVID-19-positive ImmuneCODE repertoires, whereby public or cross-reactive TCRs were removed. Using the MIRA antigens, annotated TCRs were further analysed by specific ORF or by position within an ORF. Breadth was defined as annotated unique rearrangements over total unique productive rearrangements; depth was the summed frequency of those rearrangements. Group comparisons of TCR breadth used two-sided Wilcoxon rank-sum tests. Held by TCRdb, this immuneACCESS table contains in-frame sequences only and omits some clones. Under half of the omission traces to an unresolved V gene where checked; the cause of the rest is unknown. V, J and clone size are taken as reported in that table, and D and trimming were inferred from the DNA itself. The sample yields about 250,000 clones; approximately 87% were counted once. The leading ten clones occupy about 3.1% of the sample.

The rearrangement joined TRBV10-3 to TRBJ1-1, with TRBD1 matching 9 junction bases. The receptor comes from a person between 18 and 65 years old who received the Ad26.COV2.S COVID-19 vaccine or a placebo. The sample was peripheral blood, taken in a trial of Ad26.COV2.S vaccine versus placebo. CDR3 reads: CAINLSGQGEAFF. The DNA sequence follows: TGTGCCATCAATCTTTCGGGACAGGGAGAAGCTTTCTTT.